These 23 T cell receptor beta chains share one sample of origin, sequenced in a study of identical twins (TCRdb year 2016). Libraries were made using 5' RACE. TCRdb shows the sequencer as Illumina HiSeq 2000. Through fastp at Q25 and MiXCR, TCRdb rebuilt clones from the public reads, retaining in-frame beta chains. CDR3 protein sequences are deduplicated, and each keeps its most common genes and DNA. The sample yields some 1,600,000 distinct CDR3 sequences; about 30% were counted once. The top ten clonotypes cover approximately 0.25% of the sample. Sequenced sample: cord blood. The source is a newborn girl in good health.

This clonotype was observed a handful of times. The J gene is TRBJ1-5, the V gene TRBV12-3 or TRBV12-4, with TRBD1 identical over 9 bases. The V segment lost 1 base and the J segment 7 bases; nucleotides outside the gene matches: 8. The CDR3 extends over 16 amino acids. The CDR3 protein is CASSLGNRGRRQPQHF. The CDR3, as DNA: TGTGCCAGCAGTTTAGGCAACAGGGGGCGCAGACAGCCCCAGCATTTT.

The CDR3 loop is CASNLGQGNYGYTF. In nucleotides, the CDR3 is TGTGCCAGCAATTTGGGACAGGGTAACTATGGCTACACCTTC. This chain uses TRBV12-3 or TRBV12-4 with TRBJ1-2; TRBD1 matches at 9 bases. The CDR3 has 14 amino acids. Unmatched junction bases numbered 4, after V lost 7 bases and J lost 1 base.

The CDR3 DNA is TGTGCCAGCAGTTTATTGGGGGCGGAGGGCACAGATACGCAGTATTTT. Its translation: CASSLLGAEGTDTQYF. This rearrangement joins TRBV27 to TRBJ2-3, with D possibly matching TRBD1 (6 bases). The germline CDR1 and CDR2 sequences are MNHEY and SMNVEV (reference sequence). With 1 base removed from V and 1 base from J, the gap between germline ends came to 12 bases. This CDR3 is 16 amino acids long.

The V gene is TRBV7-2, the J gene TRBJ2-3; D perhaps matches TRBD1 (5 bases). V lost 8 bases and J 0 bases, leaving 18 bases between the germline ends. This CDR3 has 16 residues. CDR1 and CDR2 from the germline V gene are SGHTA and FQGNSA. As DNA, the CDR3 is TGTGCCAGCGGCCCACAGGCGCGCACTAGCACAGATACGCAGTATTTT. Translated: CASGPQARTSTDTQYF.

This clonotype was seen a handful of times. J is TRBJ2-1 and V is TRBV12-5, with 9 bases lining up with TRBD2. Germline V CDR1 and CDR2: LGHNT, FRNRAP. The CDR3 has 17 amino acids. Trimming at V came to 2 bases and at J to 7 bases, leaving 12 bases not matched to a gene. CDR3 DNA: TGTGCTAGTGGTTTGTCTAGCGGGACCCCGGGGCGGAATGAGCAGTTCTTC. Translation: CASGLSSGTPGRNEQFF.

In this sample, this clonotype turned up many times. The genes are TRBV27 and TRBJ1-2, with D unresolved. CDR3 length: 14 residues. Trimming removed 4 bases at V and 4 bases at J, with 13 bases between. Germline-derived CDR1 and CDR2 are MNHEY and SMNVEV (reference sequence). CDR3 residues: CASSSLAASYGYTF. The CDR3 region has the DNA TGTGCCAGCAGTTCCTTGGCAGCCTCCTATGGCTACACCTTC.

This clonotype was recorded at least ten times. The CDR3 loop reads CASSFPDHNEQFF. The CDR3 DNA sequence: TGTGCCAGCAGTTTCCCGGACCACAATGAGCAGTTCTTC. This chain links TRBV12-3 or TRBV12-4 with TRBJ2-1; D gene unclear. Trimming took 3 bases from V and 5 from J, leaving 8 bases between them. The CDR3 consists of 13 residues.

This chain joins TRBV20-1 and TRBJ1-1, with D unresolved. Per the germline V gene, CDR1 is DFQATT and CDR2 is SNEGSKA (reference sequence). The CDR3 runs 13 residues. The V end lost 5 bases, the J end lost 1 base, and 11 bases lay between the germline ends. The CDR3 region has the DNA TGCAGTGCTCCAAAGGCAGGGAACACTGAAGCTTTCTTT. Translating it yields CSAPKAGNTEAFF.

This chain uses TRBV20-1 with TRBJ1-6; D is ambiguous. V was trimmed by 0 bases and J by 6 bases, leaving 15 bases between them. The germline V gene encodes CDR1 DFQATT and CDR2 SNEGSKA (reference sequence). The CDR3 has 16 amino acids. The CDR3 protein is CSARDIVGLANSPLHF. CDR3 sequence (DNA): TGCAGTGCTAGAGATATAGTAGGGCTGGCTAATTCACCCCTCCACTTT.

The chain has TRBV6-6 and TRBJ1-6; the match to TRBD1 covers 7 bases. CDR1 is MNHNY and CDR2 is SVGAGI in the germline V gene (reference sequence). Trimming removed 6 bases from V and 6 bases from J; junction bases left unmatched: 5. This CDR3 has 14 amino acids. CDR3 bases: TGTGCCAGCAGACGACAGGGAGGTAATTCACCCCTCCACTTT. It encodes CASRRQGGNSPLHF.

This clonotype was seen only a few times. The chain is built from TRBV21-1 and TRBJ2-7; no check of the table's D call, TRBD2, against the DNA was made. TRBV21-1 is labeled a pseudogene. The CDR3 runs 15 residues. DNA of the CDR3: TGTGCCAGCAGCAAAGGGCCTAGCGGGAGCTACGAGCAGTACTTC. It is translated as CASSKGPSGSYEQYF.

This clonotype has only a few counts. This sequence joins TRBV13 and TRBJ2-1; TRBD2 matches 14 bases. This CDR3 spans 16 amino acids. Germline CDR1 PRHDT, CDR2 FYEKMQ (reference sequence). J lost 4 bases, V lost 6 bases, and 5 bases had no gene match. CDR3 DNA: TGTGCCAGCAGTCGACTAGCGGGGGGGTATTACAATGAGCAGTTCTTC. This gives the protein CASSRLAGGYYNEQFF.

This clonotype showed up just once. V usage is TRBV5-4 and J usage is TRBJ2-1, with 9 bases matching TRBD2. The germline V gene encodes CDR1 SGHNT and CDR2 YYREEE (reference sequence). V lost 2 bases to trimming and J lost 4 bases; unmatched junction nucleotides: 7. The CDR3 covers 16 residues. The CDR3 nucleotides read TGTGCCAGCAGCTTAGGAGGCGGGAGGGTGTACAATGAGCAGTTCTTC. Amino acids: CASSLGGGRVYNEQFF.

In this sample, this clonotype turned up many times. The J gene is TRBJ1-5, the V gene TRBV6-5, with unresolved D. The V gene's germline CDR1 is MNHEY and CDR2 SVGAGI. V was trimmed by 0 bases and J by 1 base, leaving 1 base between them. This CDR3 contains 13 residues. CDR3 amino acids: CASSYSSNQPQHF. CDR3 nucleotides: TGTGCCAGCAGTTACTCGAGCAATCAGCCCCAGCATTTT.

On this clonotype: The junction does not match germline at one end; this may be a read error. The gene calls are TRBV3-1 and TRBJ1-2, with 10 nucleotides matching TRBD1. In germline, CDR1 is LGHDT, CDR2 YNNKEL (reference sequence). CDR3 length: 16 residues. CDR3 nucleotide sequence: TGTGCCAGCAGCCCTGGGACAGGGGCCTTTAACCATGGCTACACCTTC. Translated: CASSPGTGAFNHGYTF.

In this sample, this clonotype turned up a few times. The chain's CDR3 is CASSLGSLAVDEQYF. CDR3 sequence (DNA): TGCGCCAGCAGCTTGGGGTCTCTAGCGGTAGACGAGCAGTACTTC. The gene calls are TRBV5-1 and TRBJ2-7; 7 positions agree with TRBD2. The CDR3 consists of 15 residues. V was clipped by 0 bases and J by 5 bases; unmatched bases: 8. Germline V gene lookup returns CDR1 SGHRS and CDR2 YFSETQ.

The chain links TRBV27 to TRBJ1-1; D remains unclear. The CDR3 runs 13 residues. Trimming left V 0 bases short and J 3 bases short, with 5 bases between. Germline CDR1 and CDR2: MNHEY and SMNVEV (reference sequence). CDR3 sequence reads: CASSLSEYTEAFF. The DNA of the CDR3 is TGTGCCAGCAGTTTATCCGAGTACACTGAAGCTTTCTTT.

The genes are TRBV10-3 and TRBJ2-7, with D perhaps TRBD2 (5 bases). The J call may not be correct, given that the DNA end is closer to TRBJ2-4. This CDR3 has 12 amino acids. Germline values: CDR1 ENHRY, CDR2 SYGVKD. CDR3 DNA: TGTGCCATCAGTGAGACTAGGAGCATTCAGTACTTC. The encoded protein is CAISETRSIQYF.

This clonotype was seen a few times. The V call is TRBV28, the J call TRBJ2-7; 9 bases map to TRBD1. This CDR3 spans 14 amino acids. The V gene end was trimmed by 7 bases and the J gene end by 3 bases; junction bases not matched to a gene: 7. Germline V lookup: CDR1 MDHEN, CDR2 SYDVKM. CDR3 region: CASTLGQGYYEQYF. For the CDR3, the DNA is TGTGCCAGCACCCTGGGACAGGGATACTACGAGCAGTACTTC. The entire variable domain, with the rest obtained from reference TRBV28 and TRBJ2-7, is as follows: DVKVTQSSRYLVKRTGEKVFLECVQDMDHENMFWYRQDPGLGLRLIYFSYDVKMKEKGDIPEGYSVSREKKERFSLILESASTNQTSMYLCASTLGQGYYEQYFGPGTRLTVT.

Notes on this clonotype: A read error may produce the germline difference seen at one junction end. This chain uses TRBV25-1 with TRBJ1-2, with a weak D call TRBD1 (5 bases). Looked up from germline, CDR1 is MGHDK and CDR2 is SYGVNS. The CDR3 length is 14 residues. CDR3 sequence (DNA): TGTGCCAGCAGGGAGGGCGCAGGGTCATATGACTACACCTTC. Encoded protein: CASREGAGSYDYTF.

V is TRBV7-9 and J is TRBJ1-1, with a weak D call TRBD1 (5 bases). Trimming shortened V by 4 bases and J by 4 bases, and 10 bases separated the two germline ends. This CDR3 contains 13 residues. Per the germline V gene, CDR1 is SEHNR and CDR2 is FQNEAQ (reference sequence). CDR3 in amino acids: CASSSGALTEAFF. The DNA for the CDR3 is TGTGCCAGCAGCTCCGGGGCCCTCACTGAAGCTTTCTTT.

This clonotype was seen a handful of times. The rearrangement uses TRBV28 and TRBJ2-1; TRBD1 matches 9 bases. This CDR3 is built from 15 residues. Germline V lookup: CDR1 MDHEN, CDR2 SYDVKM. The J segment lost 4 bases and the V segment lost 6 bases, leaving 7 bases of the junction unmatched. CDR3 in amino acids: CASRSGDRAYNEQFF. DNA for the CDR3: TGTGCCAGCAGGTCCGGGGACAGGGCGTACAATGAGCAGTTCTTC. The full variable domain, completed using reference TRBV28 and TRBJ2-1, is DVKVTQSSRYLVKRTGEKVFLECVQDMDHENMFWYRQDPGLGLRLIYFSYDVKMKEKGDIPEGYSVSREKKERFSLILESASTNQTSMYLCASRSGDRAYNEQFFGPGTRLTVL.

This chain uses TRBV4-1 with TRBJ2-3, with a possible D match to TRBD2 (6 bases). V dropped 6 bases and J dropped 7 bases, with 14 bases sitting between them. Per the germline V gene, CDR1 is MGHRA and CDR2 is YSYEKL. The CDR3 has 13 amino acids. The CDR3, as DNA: TGCGCCAGCAGTCAGACGGGGGTAAATACGCAGTATTTT. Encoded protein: CASSQTGVNTQYF.